What follows is one TCR beta chain and its context. The sample belongs to a study of blood T cell repertoires in COVID-19. Turning to the study itself: Samples taken during acute and convalescent COVID-19 were collected in the United States, Italy and Spain.

The CDR3 covers 13 residues. V shed 0 bases and J shed 4 bases, with 4 bases lying between them. Germline lookup yields CDR1 WNHNN and CDR2 SYGVQD (reference sequence). Sequenced by immunoSEQ multiplex PCR; TCRdb stores in-frame clones only, minus some. The sample carries roughly 100,000 clones, approximately 86% recorded once. This TCR was sampled from a man in his forties or fifties with active or convalescent COVID-19. The V and J genes are TRBV10-1 and TRBJ1-5; D is ambiguous. Sequencing input: peripheral blood. For the CDR3, the DNA is TGCGCCAGCAGTGAGTCTATTAATCAGCCCCAGCATTTT. Translating gives CASSESINQPQHF.